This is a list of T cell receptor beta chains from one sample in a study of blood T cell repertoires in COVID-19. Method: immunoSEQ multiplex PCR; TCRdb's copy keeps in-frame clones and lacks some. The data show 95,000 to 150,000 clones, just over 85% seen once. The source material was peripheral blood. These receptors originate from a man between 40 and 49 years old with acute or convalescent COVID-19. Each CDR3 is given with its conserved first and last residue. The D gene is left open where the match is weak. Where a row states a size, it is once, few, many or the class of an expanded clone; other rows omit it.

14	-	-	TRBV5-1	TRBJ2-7	CASSLGGVHYEQYF	TGCGCCAGCAGCTTGGGCGGAGTGCACTACGAGCAGTACTTC
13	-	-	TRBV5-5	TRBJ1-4	CASSARENEKLFF	TGTGCCAGCAGCGCTCGCGAGAATGAAAAACTGTTTTTT
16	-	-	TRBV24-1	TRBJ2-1	CATSDTQGKGYNEQFF	TGTGCCACCAGTGACACGCAGGGGAAGGGGTACAATGAGCAGTTCTTC
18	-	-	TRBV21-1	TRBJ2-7	CASSNLEGGGPNRREQYF	TGTGCCAGCAGCAATTTAGAAGGGGGAGGGCCTAATCGACGCGAGCAGTACTTC
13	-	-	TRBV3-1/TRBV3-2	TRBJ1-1	CASSQGKGAEAFF	TGTGCCAGCAGCCAAGGTAAAGGAGCTGAAGCTTTCTTT
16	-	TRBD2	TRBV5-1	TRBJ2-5	CASSLAPSGGDETQYF	TGCGCCAGCAGCTTGGCCCCTAGCGGGGGGGATGAGACCCAGTACTTC
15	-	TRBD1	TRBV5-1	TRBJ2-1	CASSFGQGAYNEQFF	TGCGCCAGCAGCTTCGGACAGGGGGCATACAATGAGCAGTTCTTC
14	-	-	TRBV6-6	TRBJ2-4	CASSYGGAKNIQYF	TGTGCCAGCAGTTACGGCGGAGCCAAAAACATTCAGTACTTC
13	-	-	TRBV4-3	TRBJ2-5	CASSQDHGLPQYF	TGCGCCAGCAGCCAAGATCACGGACTTCCCCAGTACTTC
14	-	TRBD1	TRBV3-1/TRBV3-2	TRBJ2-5	CASSRRTGGETQYF	TGTGCCAGCAGCCGGAGGACAGGGGGGGAGACCCAGTACTTC
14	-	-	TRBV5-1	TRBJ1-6	CASRDQGSNSPLHF	TGCGCCAGCAGAGACCAGGGAAGTAATTCACCCCTCCACTTT
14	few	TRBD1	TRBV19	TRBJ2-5	CASSKQGAQETQYF	TGTGCCAGTAGTAAACAGGGGGCTCAAGAGACCCAGTACTTC
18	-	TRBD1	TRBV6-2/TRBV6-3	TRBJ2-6	CASSFPGQRNLWANVLTF	TGTGCCAGCAGTTTTCCGGGACAGCGTAATCTGTGGGCCAACGTCCTGACTTTC
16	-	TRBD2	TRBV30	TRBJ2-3	CAWSVGLAGAADTQYF	TGTGCCTGGAGTGTGGGACTAGCGGGAGCGGCAGATACGCAGTATTTT
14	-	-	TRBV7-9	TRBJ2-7	CASSSSGTTYEQYF	TGTGCCAGCAGCTCTTCCGGGACAACGTACGAGCAGTACTTC
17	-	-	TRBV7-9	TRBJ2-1	CASSLASGTGSGLEQFF	TGTGCCAGCAGCTTAGCAAGCGGGACAGGTTCCGGCCTTGAGCAGTTCTTC
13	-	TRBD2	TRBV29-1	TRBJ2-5	CSVGAGVQETQYF	TGCAGCGTCGGAGCGGGGGTCCAAGAGACCCAGTACTTC
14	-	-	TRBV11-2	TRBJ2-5	CASSLLDTRGTQYF	TGTGCCAGCAGCTTATTGGACACCCGAGGAACCCAGTACTTC
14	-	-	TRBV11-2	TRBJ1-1	CASSFGGRGTEAFF	TGTGCCAGCAGCTTCGGGGGGCGTGGCACTGAAGCTTTCTTT
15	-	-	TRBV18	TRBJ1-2	CASSPPVQGNYGYTF	TGTGCCAGCTCACCACCGGTACAGGGCAACTATGGCTACACCTTC
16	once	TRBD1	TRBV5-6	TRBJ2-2	CASSSQRTGNTGELFF	TGTGCCAGCAGCTCTCAACGGACAGGGAACACCGGGGAGCTGTTTTTT
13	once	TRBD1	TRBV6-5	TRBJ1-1	CASSTDRDGEAFF	TGTGCCAGCAGTACGGACAGGGATGGTGAAGCTTTCTTT
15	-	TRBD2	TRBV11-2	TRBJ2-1	CASSLTGTSGNEQFF	TGTGCCAGCAGCCTAACCGGGACTAGCGGCAATGAGCAGTTCTTC
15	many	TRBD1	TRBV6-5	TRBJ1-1	CASYRGRIQNTEAFF	TGTGCCAGCTACAGGGGGCGGATTCAGAACACTGAAGCTTTCTTT
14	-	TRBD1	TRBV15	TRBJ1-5	CATCLDRYSQPQHF	TGTGCCACCTGCCTGGACAGGTATAGTCAGCCCCAGCATTTT
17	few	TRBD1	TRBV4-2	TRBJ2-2	CASSQEPGTDNTGELFF	TGTGCCAGCAGCCAAGAGCCCGGGACAGACAACACCGGGGAGCTGTTTTTT
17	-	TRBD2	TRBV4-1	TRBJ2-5	CASRFRLAGGREETQYF	TGCGCCAGCAGATTCAGACTAGCGGGGGGAAGGGAAGAGACCCAGTACTTC
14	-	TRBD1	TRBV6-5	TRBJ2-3	CASSWTGSSDTQYF	TGTGCCAGCAGTTGGACAGGGAGTTCAGATACGCAGTATTTT
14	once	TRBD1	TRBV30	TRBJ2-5	CAWRATGVAETQYF	TGTGCCTGGAGAGCCACAGGGGTCGCAGAGACCCAGTACTTC
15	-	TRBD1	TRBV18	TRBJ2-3	CASSLDRGIGDTQYF	TGTGCCAGCTCACTGGACAGGGGAATAGGGGATACGCAGTATTTT
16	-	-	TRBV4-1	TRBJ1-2	CASSPEWRGPSYGYTF	TGCGCCAGCAGCCCCGAGTGGAGGGGCCCTTCATATGGCTACACCTTC
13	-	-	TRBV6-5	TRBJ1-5	CATQPGKGQPQHF	TGTGCCACTCAGCCCGGGAAGGGTCAGCCCCAGCATTTT
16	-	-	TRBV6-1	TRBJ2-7	CASSEDVGLITYEQYF	TGTGCCAGCAGTGAAGATGTGGGCCTGATTACCTACGAGCAGTACTTC
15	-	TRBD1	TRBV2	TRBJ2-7	CASSEMAGGLYEQYF	TGTGCCAGCAGTGAGATGGCAGGGGGCCTTTACGAGCAGTACTTC
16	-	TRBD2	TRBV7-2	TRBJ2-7	CASSLDFAGGSYEQYF	TGTGCCAGCAGCTTAGACTTCGCGGGGGGCTCCTACGAGCAGTACTTC
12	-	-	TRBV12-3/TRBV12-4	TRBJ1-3	CASSFGGYTIYF	TGTGCCAGCAGTTTCGGGGGTTACACCATATATTTT
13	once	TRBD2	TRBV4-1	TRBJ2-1	CASSQDPGLGQFF	TGCGCCAGCAGCCAAGATCCGGGACTAGGGCAGTTCTTC
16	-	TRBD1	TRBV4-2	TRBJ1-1	CASSQVLAGGTTEAFF	TGTGCCAGCAGCCAAGTATTGGCAGGGGGGACCACTGAAGCTTTCTTT
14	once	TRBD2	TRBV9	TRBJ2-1	CASEREWSGDEQFF	TGTGCCAGCGAGCGCGAATGGAGCGGGGATGAGCAGTTCTTC
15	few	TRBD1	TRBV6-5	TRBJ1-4	CASSPGTVTNEKLFF	TGTGCCAGCAGTCCAGGGACAGTGACTAATGAAAAACTGTTTTTT
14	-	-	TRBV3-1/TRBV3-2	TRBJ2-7	CASSQSYRAWEQYF	TGTGCCAGCAGCCAAAGCTACAGGGCTTGGGAGCAGTACTTC
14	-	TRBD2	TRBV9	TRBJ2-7	CASSTTSGAYEQYF	TGTGCCAGCAGCACGACTAGCGGGGCCTACGAGCAGTACTTC
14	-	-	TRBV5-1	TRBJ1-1	CASSGGAVNTEAFF	TGCGCCAGCAGCGGGGGGGCAGTCAACACTGAAGCTTTCTTT
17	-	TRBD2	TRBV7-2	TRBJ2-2	CASSPEQWRGGAGELFF	TGTGCCAGCAGCCCCGAGCAGTGGCGGGGGGGAGCCGGGGAGCTGTTTTTT
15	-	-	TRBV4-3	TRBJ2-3	CASSPATGSTDTQYF	TGCGCCAGCAGCCCAGCGACAGGCAGCACAGATACGCAGTATTTT
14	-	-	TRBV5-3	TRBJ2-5	CARSGGKYQETQYF	TGTGCCAGAAGCGGAGGAAAGTACCAAGAGACCCAGTACTTC
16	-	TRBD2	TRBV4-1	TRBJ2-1	CASSQVGLVSYNEQFF	TGCGCCAGCAGCCAAGTGGGACTAGTATCCTACAATGAGCAGTTCTTC
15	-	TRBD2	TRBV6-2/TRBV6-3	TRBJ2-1	CASSSLSGGRNEQFF	TGTGCCAGCAGCTCCCTTAGCGGGGGGAGGAATGAGCAGTTCTTC
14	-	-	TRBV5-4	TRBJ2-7	CASSPDSEVYEQYF	TGTGCCAGCAGCCCAGACTCGGAGGTGTACGAGCAGTACTTC
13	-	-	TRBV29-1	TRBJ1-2	CSVPRTDHYGYTF	TGCAGCGTCCCCCGGACAGATCACTATGGCTACACCTTC
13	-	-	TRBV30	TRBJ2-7	CAWSRGLLNEQYF	TGTGCCTGGAGTAGAGGACTGCTAAACGAGCAGTACTTC
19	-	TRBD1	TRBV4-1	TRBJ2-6	CASSPYRDRDSSGANVLTF	TGCGCCAGCAGCCCGTACCGGGACAGGGATAGCTCTGGGGCCAACGTCCTGACTTTC